Listed below are T cell receptor beta chains from one sample, sequenced in a study of T cells in Graves' hyperthyroidism and ophthalmopathy. TCRdb reprocessed the multiplex PCR reads via MiXCR and lists one record per CDR3 protein. In the table there are around 380,000 distinct CDR3 sequences, about 13% of which are singletons. Sequences were obtained from blood. All receptors come from a man aged 30-40 years with Graves' hyperthyroidism that later progressed to Graves' ophthalmopathy. Each CDR3 is given with its conserved first and last residue. Fields, in order: V gene, D gene, clone size, J gene, CDR3 protein, CDR3 DNA. A D gene is named only where the DNA matches it firmly. Size values are once, few and many counts, or a class for expanded clones, and some rows have none.

TRBV5-6,TRBD1,-,TRBJ1-4,CASSRGQGSDEKLFF,TGTGCCAGCAGCCGGGGACAGGGTAGTGATGAAAAACTGTTTTTT
TRBV30,TRBD1,many,TRBJ1-2,CAWSADRGLDYGYTF,TGTGCCTGGAGTGCAGACAGGGGGCTGGACTATGGCTACACCTTC
TRBV28,-,many,TRBJ1-2,CASSLTAQVANYGYTF,TGTGCCAGCAGTTTAACAGCCCAAGTAGCTAACTATGGCTACACCTTC
TRBV4-1,-,many,TRBJ2-7,CASSHPGLTYEQYF,TGCGCCAGCAGCCACCCGGGTCTGACCTACGAGCAGTACTTC
TRBV12-3/TRBV12-4,-,many,TRBJ1-5,CASSTRDGASRPQHF,TGTGCCAGCAGCACCCGGGACGGAGCTTCTCGGCCCCAGCATTTT
TRBV11-2,-,many,TRBJ1-4,CASSLDRVATNEKLFF,TGTGCCAGCAGCTTAGATCGGGTTGCAACTAATGAAAAACTGTTTTTT
TRBV29-1,-,few,TRBJ2-1,CSVEDRQNEQFF,TGCAGCGTTGAAGACAGGCAGAATGAGCAGTTCTTC
TRBV13,-,few,TRBJ2-5,CASSLGGYQETQYF,TGTGCCAGCAGCTTAGGGGGCTACCAAGAGACCCAGTACTTC
TRBV3-1,-,many,TRBJ2-3,CASSQNPSTDTQYF,TGTGCCAGCAGCCAAAACCCTAGCACAGATACGCAGTATTTT
TRBV4-2,TRBD2,-,TRBJ2-3,CASSTSGGTTDTQYF,TGTGCCAGCAGTACTAGCGGGGGGACCACAGATACGCAGTATTTT
TRBV11-1,TRBD2,many,TRBJ2-1,CASSLGGRVQFF,TGTGCCAGCAGCTTAGGGGGGAGGGTGCAGTTCTTC
TRBV12-3/TRBV12-4,TRBD1,many,TRBJ1-2,CASSHWTGSPRNYGYTF,TGTGCCAGCAGTCATTGGACAGGGTCCCCTCGTAACTATGGCTACACCTTC
TRBV12-3/TRBV12-4,TRBD2,many,TRBJ2-1,CASSFPGGGALSNEQFF,TGTGCCAGCAGTTTCCCGGGCGGGGGGGCATTAAGCAATGAGCAGTTCTTC
TRBV7-3,TRBD2,many,TRBJ2-5,CASSLLVQRGGPETQYF,TGTGCCAGCAGCTTACTAGTTCAGCGGGGGGGCCCAGAGACCCAGTACTTC
TRBV13,TRBD1,many,TRBJ1-4,CASSVRDRTEKLFF,TGTGCCAGCAGCGTCCGGGACAGGACTGAAAAACTGTTTTTT
TRBV2,-,many,TRBJ1-5,CASKGWFFQPQHF,TGTGCCAGCAAGGGATGGTTCTTTCAGCCCCAGCATTTT
TRBV19,-,few,TRBJ2-2,CASSVPDGPNTGELFF,TGTGCCAGTAGTGTGCCGGACGGCCCGAACACCGGGGAGCTGTTTTTT
TRBV4-2,TRBD2,few,TRBJ2-5,CASSPPGGPLGETQYF,TGTGCCAGCAGCCCTCCGGGGGGTCCGCTCGGAGAGACCCAGTACTTC
TRBV2,-,-,TRBJ1-5,CASSNSGPGNQAQHF,TGTGCCAGCAGCAACTCGGGTCCGGGGAATCAAGCCCAGCATTTT
TRBV4-2,-,-,TRBJ1-2,CASSQEGEASGYTF,TGTGCCAGCAGCCAAGAGGGTGAGGCGTCTGGCTACACCTTC